This T cell receptor (beta chain) was observed in a study of T cells after yellow fever vaccination. The germline V gene has CDR1 SGHNT and CDR2 YENEEA. CDR3 size: 15 residues. The ends were cut back, 5 bases at V and 2 bases at J, with 13 bases in the middle. Findings and caveats of the study: Repertoires obtained by FACS sorting could include abundant clonotypes that entered as contaminants from the bulk population.

On this clonotype: The antigen is not known.

Each CDR3 protein is one row after TCRdb ran MiXCR on the 5' RACE reads. Of about 550,000 distinct CDR3 sequences listed, about a fifth are singletons. Sequencing used PBMCs, obtained 15 days after the yellow fever booster vaccination. This clonotype was sampled from a man aged 25-40 years who received the YFV17D yellow fever vaccine. The rearrangement links TRBV11-3 to TRBJ2-1; D ambiguous. The CDR3 nucleotides are TGTGCCAGCAGCCCCCTCTCCGGTCCCTACAATGAGCAGTTCTTC. Protein sequence: CASSPLSGPYNEQFF.